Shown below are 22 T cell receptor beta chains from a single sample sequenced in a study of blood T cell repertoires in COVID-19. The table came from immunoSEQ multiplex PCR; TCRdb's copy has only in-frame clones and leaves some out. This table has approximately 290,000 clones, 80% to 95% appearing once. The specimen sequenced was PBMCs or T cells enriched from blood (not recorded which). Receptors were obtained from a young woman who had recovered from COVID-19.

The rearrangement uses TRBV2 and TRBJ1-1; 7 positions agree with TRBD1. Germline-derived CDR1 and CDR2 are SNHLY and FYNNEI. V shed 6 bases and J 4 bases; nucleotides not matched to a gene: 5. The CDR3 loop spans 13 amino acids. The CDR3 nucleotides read TGTGCCAGCAGCCGGAGACAGGGCACTGAAGCTTTCTTT. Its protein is CASSRRQGTEAFF. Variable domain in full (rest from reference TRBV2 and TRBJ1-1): EPEVTQTPSHQVTQMGQEVILRCVPISNHLYFYWYRQILGQKVEFLVSFYNNEISEKSEIFDDQFSVERPDGSNFTLKIRSTKLEDSAMYFCASSRRQGTEAFFGQGTRLTVV.

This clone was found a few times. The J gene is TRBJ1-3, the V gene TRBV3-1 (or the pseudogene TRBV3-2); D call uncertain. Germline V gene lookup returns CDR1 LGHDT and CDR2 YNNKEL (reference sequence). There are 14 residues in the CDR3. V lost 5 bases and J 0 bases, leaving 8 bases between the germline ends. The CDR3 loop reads CASSAQYSGNTIYF. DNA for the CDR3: TGTGCCAGCAGCGCCCAGTACTCTGGAAACACCATATATTTT.

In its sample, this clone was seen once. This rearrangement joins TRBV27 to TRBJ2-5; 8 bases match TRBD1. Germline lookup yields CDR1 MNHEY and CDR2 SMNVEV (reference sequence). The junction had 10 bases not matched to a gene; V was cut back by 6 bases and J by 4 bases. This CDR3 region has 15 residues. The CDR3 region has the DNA TGTGCCAGCAGGAGGACAGGGATAGGGATAGAGACCCAGTACTTC. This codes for CASRRTGIGIETQYF.

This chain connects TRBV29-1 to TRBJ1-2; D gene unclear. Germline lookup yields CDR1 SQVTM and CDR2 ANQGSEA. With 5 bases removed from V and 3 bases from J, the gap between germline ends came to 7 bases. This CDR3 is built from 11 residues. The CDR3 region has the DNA TGCAGCGTTCCGGGTTACTATGGCTACACCTTC. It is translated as CSVPGYYGYTF.

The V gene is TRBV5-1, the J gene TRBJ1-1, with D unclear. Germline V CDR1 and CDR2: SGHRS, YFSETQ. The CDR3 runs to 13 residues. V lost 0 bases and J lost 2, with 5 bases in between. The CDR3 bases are TGCGCCAGCAGCTTGGACAAAAACACTGAAGCTTTCTTT. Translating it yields CASSLDKNTEAFF. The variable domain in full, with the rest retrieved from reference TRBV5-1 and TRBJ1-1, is KAGVTQTPRYLIKTRGQQVTLSCSPISGHRSVSWYQQTPGQGLQFLFEYFSETQRNKGNFPGRFSGRQFSNSRSEMNVSTLELGDSALYLCASSLDKNTEAFFGQGTRLTVV.

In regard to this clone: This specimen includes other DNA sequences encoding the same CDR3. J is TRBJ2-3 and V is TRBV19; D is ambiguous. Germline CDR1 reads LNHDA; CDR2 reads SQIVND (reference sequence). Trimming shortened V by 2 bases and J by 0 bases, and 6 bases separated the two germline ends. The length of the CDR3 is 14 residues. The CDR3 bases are TGTGCCAGTAGTATATCTCTTAGCACAGATACGCAGTATTTT. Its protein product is CASSISLSTDTQYF.

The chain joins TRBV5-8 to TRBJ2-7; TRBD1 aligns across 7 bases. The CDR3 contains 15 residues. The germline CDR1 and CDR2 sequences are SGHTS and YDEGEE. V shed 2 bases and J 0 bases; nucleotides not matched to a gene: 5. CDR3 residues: CASSLGRQGSYEQYF. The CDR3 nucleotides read TGTGCCAGCAGCTTAGGGCGACAGGGCTCCTACGAGCAGTACTTC.

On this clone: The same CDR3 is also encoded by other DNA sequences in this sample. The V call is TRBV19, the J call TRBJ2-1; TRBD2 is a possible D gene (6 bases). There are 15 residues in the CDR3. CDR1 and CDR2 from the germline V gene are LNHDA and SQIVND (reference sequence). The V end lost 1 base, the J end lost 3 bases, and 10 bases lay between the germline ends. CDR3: CASSIVASDYNEQFF. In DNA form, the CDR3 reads TGTGCCAGTAGTATAGTGGCTAGCGACTACAATGAGCAGTTCTTC.

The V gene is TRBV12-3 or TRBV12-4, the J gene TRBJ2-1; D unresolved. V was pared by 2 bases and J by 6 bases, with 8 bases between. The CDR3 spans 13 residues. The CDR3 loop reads CASSLFSVNEQFF. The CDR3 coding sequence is TGTGCCAGCAGTTTATTCTCAGTCAATGAGCAGTTCTTC.

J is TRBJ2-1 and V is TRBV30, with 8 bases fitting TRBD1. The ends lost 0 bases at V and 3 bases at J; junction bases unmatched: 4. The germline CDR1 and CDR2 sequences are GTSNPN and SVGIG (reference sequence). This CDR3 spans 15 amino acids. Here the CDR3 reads CAWSVGTGYYNEQFF. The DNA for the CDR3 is TGTGCCTGGAGTGTAGGGACAGGATACTACAATGAGCAGTTCTTC. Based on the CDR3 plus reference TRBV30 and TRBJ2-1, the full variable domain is SQTIHQWPATLVQPVGSPLSLECTVEGTSNPNLYWYRQAAGRGLQLLFYSVGIGQISSEVPQNLSASRPQDRQFILSSKKLLLSDSGFYLCAWSVGTGYYNEQFFGPGTRLTVL.

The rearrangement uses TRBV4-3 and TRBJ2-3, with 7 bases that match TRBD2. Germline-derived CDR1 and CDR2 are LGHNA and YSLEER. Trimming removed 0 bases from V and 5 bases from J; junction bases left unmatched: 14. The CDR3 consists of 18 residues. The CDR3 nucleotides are TGCGCCAGCAGCCAAGATACCCCACCGGGAGGTCTGGAAGATACGCAGTATTTT. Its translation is CASSQDTPPGGLEDTQYF.

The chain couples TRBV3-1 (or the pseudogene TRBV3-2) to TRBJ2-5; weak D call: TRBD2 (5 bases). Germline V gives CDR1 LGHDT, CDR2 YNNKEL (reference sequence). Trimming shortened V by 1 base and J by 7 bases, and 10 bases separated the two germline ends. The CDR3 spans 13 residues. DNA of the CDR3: TGTGCCAGCAGCCAAGTTGGCGGGTTGACCCAGTACTTC. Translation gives CASSQVGGLTQYF.

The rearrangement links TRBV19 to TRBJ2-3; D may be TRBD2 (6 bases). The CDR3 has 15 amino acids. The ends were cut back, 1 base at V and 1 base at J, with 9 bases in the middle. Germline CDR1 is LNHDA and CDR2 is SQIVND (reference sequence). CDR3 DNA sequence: TGTGCCAGTAGTATAGTAGGGACTGGCACAGATACGCAGTATTTT. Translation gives CASSIVGTGTDTQYF.

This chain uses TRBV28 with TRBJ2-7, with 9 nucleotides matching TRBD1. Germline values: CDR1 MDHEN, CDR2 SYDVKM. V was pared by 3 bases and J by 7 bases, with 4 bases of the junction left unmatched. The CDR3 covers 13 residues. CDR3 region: CASSFGQGWEQYF. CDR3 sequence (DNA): TGTGCCAGCAGTTTTGGACAGGGGTGGGAGCAGTACTTC.

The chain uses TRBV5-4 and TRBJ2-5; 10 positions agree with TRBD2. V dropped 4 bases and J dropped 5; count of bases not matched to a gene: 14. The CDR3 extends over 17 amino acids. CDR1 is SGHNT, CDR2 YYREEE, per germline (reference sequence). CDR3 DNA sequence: TGTGCCAGCAGCCACCCCCCTAGCGGGAGCGCTCTGGAGACCCAGTACTTC. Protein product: CASSHPPSGSALETQYF.

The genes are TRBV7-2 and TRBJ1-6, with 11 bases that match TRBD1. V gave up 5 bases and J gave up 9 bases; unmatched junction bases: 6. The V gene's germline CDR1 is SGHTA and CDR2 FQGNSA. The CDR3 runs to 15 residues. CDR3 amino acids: CASSTTGTGGSPLHF. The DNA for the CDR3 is TGTGCCAGCAGCACCACCGGGACAGGGGGTTCACCCCTCCACTTT.

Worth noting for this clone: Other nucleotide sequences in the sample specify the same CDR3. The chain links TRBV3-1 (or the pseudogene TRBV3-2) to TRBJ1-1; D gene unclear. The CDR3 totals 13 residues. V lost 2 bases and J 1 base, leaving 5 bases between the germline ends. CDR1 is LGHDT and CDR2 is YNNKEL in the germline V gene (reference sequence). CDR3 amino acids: CASSQSGNTEAFF. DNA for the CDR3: TGTGCCAGCAGCCAATCCGGGAACACTGAAGCTTTCTTT.

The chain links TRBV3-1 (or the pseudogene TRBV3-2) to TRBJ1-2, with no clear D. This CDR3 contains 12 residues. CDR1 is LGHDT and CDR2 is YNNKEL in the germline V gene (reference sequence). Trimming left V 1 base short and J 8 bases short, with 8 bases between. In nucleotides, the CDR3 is TGTGCCAGCAGCCAAGGGCCAGGAGGCTACACCTTC. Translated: CASSQGPGGYTF.

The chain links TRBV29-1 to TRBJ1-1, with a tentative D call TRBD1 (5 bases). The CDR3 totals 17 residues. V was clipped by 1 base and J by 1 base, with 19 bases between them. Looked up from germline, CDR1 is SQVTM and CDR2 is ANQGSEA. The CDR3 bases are TGCAGCGTTGAAGCCAGGATGCGGGGGGAGGCGAACACTGAAGCTTTCTTT. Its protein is CSVEARMRGEANTEAFF.

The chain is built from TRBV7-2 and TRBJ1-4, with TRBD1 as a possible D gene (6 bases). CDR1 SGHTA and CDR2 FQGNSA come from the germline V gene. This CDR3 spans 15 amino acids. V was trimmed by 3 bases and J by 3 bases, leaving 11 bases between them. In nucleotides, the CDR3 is TGTGCCAGCAGCTTTGTGGGGGGGCCTAATGAAAAACTGTTTTTT. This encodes CASSFVGGPNEKLFF.

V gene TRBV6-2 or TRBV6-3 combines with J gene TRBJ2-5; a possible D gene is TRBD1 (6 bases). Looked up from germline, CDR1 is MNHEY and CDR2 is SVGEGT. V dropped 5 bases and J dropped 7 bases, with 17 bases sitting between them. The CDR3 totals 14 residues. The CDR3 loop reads CASSATDRVVTQYF. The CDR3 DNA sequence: TGTGCCAGCAGTGCCACGGACAGAGTCGTGACCCAGTACTTC.

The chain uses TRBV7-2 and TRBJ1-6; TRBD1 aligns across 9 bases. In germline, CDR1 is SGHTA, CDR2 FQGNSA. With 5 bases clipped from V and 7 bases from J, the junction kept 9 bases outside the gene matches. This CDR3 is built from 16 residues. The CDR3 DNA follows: TGTGCCAGCAGCCCTAGGGGTGGGACAGGGAATTCACCCCTCCACTTT. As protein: CASSPRGGTGNSPLHF.